This T cell receptor beta chain was documented in a study of shared clonotypes between healthy human individuals. On this clone: Antigen specificity is unknown. The junction departs from the called germline gene at one end, perhaps through a read error.

Repertoires were generated with immunoSEQ multiplex PCR, while TCRdb's copy carries only in-frame clones and drops some. The data hold 400,000 to 500,000 clones, with 79% observed a single time. The CDR3 extends over 11 amino acids. Germline CDR1 SEHNR, CDR2 FQNEAQ (reference sequence). Broader study findings: Sequencing depth was a factor that was expected to affect clonotype sharing among donors.

V gene TRBV7-9 combines with J gene TRBJ1-2; 7 bases align to TRBD1. The sample comprised PBMCs. The sequence was collected from a woman aged 40 to 50 in good health. Some clones in this sample may be carry-over from other donors' samples. CDR3 protein: CASRGEDGYTF. For the CDR3, the DNA is TGTGCGAGCAGGGGGGAAGATGGCTACACCTTC.